This T cell receptor beta chain was documented in a study of cytomegalovirus exposure and HLA in healthy donors (dated by TCRdb to 2017 to 2019). With respect to the entire study: A later analysis indicated that the 130 or so validation repertoires were generated on the platform also employed for the 600 to 750 repertoires of the first cohort. To predict cytomegalovirus infection status, the study combined high-throughput TCR immunosequencing, statistical association of individual TCRs with disease status, and machine learning. Along with the approximately 600-subject first cohort, a separate validation cohort of around 120 different subjects was used. The study aimed to test whether signatures of past pathogen exposure could be identified by cataloging public T cell receptors. What the research found in general, with its limitations: The study gave a list of about 150 TCR beta chains associated with cytomegalovirus. It was suggested by the authors that the approach could potentially be generalized to other disease states and immunological phenotypes. A few of the identified cytomegalovirus-associated TCR beta chains were confirmed in vitro to be specific for cytomegalovirus antigens. In both the original and validation cohorts, the classifier was reported to diagnose cytomegalovirus status with high specificity and sensitivity. In a later analysis, TCRs clustered in the first cohort were found to also tend to co-occur in the 120 or so validation repertoires, with over 90% of cluster scores above 0. A later analysis had no HLA typing for the validation cohort, so co-occurrence there was scored across all 110 or so repertoires. Most TCR sequences were seen in very few donors, while some public TCRs were found in many individuals.

About this clone: Its cognate antigen has yet to be identified. No quality values exist for individual bases; no much larger clone is one base distant.

Libraries came from the immunoSEQ multiplex PCR assay. Per the original workflow: To diagnose cytomegalovirus status from the catalog of TCR beta chain sequences, a statistical classification framework was built. TCRdb carries this immuneACCESS record with in-frame sequences only. Its versions omit some clonotypes, under half of them owing to an unresolved V gene in the studies checked, with the rest unexplained. D and trimming come from the DNA, and the V and J calls and clone size come from that table. Recorded for this sample are about 150,000 clones; approximately 88% of them occurred a single time. Around 3.2% of the sample is held by the ten biggest clonotypes. Separate from the approximately 700-subject first cohort, the validation cohort of about 110 subjects was the group to which the donors belonged. This sequence originates from a young woman in good health and CMV-seropositive. The material sequenced was PBMCs.

The bases are TGTGCCAGCAGCCAAGGTCCACAGGGGACCACTGAAGCTTTCTTT. This yields the protein CASSQGPQGTTEAFF. Recombination connected TRBV4-2 to TRBJ1-1, and TRBD1 aligns with 7 junction nucleotides. Relative to germline, V is missing 1 base and J is missing 4 bases, with 6 bases of the junction outside any gene match. The germline V gene gives CDR1 as LGHNA and CDR2 as YNFKEQ. The CDR3, cysteine through phenylalanine, is 15 amino acids long. The sequence is cut down to CDR3 DNA, 45 bases in frame from base 1.